This TCR beta chain came from a study of OX40 agonist ivuxolimab in advanced cancers. Study findings and constraints: On average, CD8+ T cells had more expanded clones than CD4+.

Trimming removed 1 base from V and 3 bases from J, with 1 base in between. CDR3 length: 11 residues. Germline V gene data show CDR1 as SGHTA and CDR2 as FQGNSA. This clone was counted between two and nine times. What it binds is not known. The table came from immunoSEQ multiplex PCR; TCRdb's copy has only in-frame clones and leaves some out. The table records about 55,000 clones, 70% to 85% of them present only once. The sample in question was CD4+ or CD8+ T cells sorted from blood, obtained in a trial of the OX40 agonist ivuxolimab. The rearrangement links TRBV7-2 to TRBJ2-7; D unresolved. This TCR derives from an adult with an advanced solid tumor such as melanoma, head and neck, liver or kidney cancer. Written as DNA, the CDR3 is TGTGCCAGCAGCTTAGTCTACGAGCAGTACTTC. Amino acid sequence: CASSLVYEQYF.